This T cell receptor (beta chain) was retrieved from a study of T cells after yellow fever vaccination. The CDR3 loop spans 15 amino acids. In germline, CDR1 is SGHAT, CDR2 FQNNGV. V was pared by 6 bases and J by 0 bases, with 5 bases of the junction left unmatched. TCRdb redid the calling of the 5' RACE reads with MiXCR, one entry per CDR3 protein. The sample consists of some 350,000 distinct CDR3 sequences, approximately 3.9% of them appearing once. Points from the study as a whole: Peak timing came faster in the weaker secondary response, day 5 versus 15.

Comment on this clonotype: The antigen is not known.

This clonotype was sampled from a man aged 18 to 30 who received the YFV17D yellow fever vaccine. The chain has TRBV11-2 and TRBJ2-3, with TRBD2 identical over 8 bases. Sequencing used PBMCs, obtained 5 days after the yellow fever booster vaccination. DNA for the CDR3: TGTGCCAGCAGTTCGATAGCGGGGAGCACAGATACGCAGTATTTT. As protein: CASSSIAGSTDTQYF.